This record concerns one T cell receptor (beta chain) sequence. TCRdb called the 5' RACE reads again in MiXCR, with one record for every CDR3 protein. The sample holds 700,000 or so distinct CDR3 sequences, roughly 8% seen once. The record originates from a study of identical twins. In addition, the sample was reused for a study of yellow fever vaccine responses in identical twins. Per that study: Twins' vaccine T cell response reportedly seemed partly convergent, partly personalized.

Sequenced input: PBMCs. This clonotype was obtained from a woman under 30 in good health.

Written as DNA, the CDR3 is TGTGCCAGCAGCCTCAGGTCGGACATTCAGTACTTC. Translation: CASSLRSDIQYF. This chain uses TRBV11-3 with TRBJ2-4; D remains unclear. V lost 5 bases and J lost 8, with 10 bases in between. The CDR3 has 12 residues. The germline gives CDR1 SGHNT, CDR2 YENEEA.